Detailed here is one T cell receptor (beta chain). Its target is not known. Deep was the level used in running the assay. Clones were read by immunoSEQ multiplex PCR, and TCRdb kept only the in-frame ones, dropping some. The table includes 300,000 to 400,000 clones, roughly 80% detected once. This specimen belongs to a study of shared clonotypes between healthy human individuals. Study context: Donors were two women and a few men aged 18 to 49.

There are 13 residues in the CDR3. CDR1 is MNHEY and CDR2 is SVGAGI in the germline V gene. Trimming pared 8 bases from V and 5 bases from J, leaving 13 bases between. Study-level results: The study generally estimated greater richness for naive than memory subsets.

The clonotype comes from a man under 40 in good health. The rearrangement joins TRBV6-5 to TRBJ1-5, with D uncertain. The material sequenced was memory CD4+ T cells sorted from blood. Subset in this sample: CD45RA-negative fraction. The CDR3 coding sequence is TGTGCCAGCGGAACTGGCAGAGATCAGCCCCAGCATTTT. Residues: CASGTGRDQPQHF.